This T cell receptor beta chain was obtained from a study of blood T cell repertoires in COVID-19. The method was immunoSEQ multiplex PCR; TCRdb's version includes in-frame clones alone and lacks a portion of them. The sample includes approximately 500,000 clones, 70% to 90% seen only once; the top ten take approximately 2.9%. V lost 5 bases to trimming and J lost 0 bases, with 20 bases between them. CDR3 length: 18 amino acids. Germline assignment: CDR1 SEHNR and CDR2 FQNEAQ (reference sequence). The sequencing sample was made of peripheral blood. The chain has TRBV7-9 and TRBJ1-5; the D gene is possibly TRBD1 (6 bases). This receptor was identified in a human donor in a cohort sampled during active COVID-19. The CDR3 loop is CASSPGQLGTYSNQPQHF. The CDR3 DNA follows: TGTGCCAGCAGCCCAGGACAGCTGGGGACCTATAGCAATCAGCCCCAGCATTTT.